Listed below are T cell receptor beta chains from one sample, sequenced in a study of breast tumors, draining lymph nodes, adjacent tissues. TCRdb reprocessed the multiplex PCR reads with MiXCR, giving one entry per CDR3 protein. The table has around 140,000 distinct CDR3 sequences, 20% to 25% seen once. The specimen sequenced was axillary lymph node tissue. Receptors originate from a female donor with breast cancer. Some clones in this sample may be carry-over from other donors' samples. CDR3s include the opening cysteine and the closing phenylalanine or tryptophan. D genes are given only for firm matches. Clone size, where shown, is once, few, many, or a class for clones that have expanded.

j_call clone_size v_call d_call cdr3_aa cdr3_nt
TRBJ1-4 NA TRBV28 NA CASSIRPGGEKLFF TGTGCCAGCAGTATCAGACCGGGAGGGGAAAAACTGTTTTTT
TRBJ2-5 many TRBV10-1 TRBD2 CASRTSGRALGTQYF TGCGCCAGCAGAACTAGCGGGAGGGCATTGGGGACCCAGTACTTC
TRBJ1-4 many TRBV7-9 TRBD1 CASSPSTGPNEKLFF TGTGCCAGCAGCCCCTCGACAGGGCCTAATGAAAAACTGTTTTTT
TRBJ2-7 many TRBV20-1 NA CSARVVPSSYEQYF TGCAGTGCTAGAGTTGTCCCCAGCTCCTACGAGCAGTACTTC
TRBJ2-1 few TRBV5-1 NA CASSFGPGYNEQFF NA
TRBJ1-5 NA TRBV18 NA CASGSLGNQPQHF TGTGCCAGCGGATCACTTGGCAATCAGCCCCAGCATTTT
TRBJ2-3 many TRBV9 NA CASNLGTTDTQYF TGTGCCAGCAACCTCGGGACTACAGATACGCAGTATTTT
TRBJ1-4 many TRBV7-2 TRBD1 CASSLGQEINEKLFF TGTGCCAGCAGCCTCGGACAGGAGATTAATGAAAAACTGTTTTTT
TRBJ1-1 NA TRBV7-9 NA CASSLALRTDEDTEAFF TGTGCCAGCAGCTTAGCCTTAAGAACGGACGAGGACACTGAAGCTTTCTTT
TRBJ2-1 many TRBV7-2 NA CASSVSGSYNEQFF TGTGCCAGCAGCGTTAGCGGCTCCTACAATGAGCAGTTCTTC
TRBJ2-7 many TRBV6-5 TRBD2 CASTAELAGGRGEQYF TGTGCCAGCACCGCCGAACTAGCGGGAGGGCGCGGCGAGCAGTACTTC
TRBJ1-2 few TRBV28 TRBD1 CASSLGGGADGYTF TGTGCCAGCAGTTTAGGAGGGGGCGCGGATGGCTACACCTTC
TRBJ2-1 many TRBV6-2/TRBV6-3 NA CAISWASWNEQFF TGTGCCATCAGCTGGGCTAGCTGGAATGAGCAGTTCTTC
TRBJ2-3 many TRBV6-2/TRBV6-3 TRBD2 CASSYPAGGGGTQYF TGTGCCAGCAGTTACCCAGCGGGGGGCGGGGGTACGCAGTATTTT
TRBJ2-3 many TRBV4-2 NA CASSLIGRGGTDTQYF TGTGCCAGCAGCCTAATCGGGCGGGGCGGTACAGATACGCAGTATTTT
TRBJ1-3 many TRBV7-9 TRBD1 CASSPGQGPGNTIYF TGTGCCAGCAGCCCCGGACAGGGGCCTGGAAACACCATATATTTT
TRBJ2-1 many TRBV6-6 TRBD2 CASQLAGASDEQFF TGTGCCAGCCAACTAGCGGGAGCTTCCGATGAGCAGTTCTTC
TRBJ2-7 NA TRBV20-1 NA CSARGGGTYEQYF TGCAGTGCTAGGGGGGGCGGAACCTACGAGCAGTACTTC
TRBJ2-1 many TRBV7-9 TRBD2 CASSPIAGPYNEQFF TGTGCCAGCAGCCCGATAGCGGGGCCCTACAATGAGCAGTTCTTC
TRBJ1-2 NA TRBV30 TRBD1 CAWSRGGSSNYGYTF TGTGCCTGGAGCAGGGGGGGCTCTTCTAACTATGGCTACACCTTC
TRBJ2-2 many TRBV6-6 TRBD1 CASSYLGQQLNTGELFF TGTGCCAGCAGTTACCTGGGACAGCAACTGAACACCGGGGAGCTGTTTTTT
TRBJ2-7 few TRBV28 NA CASGETGYSSYEQYF TGTGCCAGCGGGGAGACTGGATACAGCTCCTACGAGCAGTACTTC
TRBJ1-6 many TRBV6-1 NA CASSPSPWGSSYNSPLHF TGTGCCAGCAGTCCAAGCCCTTGGGGAAGCTCCTATAATTCACCCCTCCACTTT
TRBJ1-4 many TRBV12-3/TRBV12-4 TRBD1 CASRLTGTNEKLFF TGTGCCAGCAGATTGACAGGGACAAATGAAAAACTGTTTTTT
TRBJ2-1 NA TRBV5-4 TRBD2 CASSPGGLAGHEQFF TGTGCCAGCAGCCCGGGGGGACTAGCGGGCCATGAGCAGTTCTTC
TRBJ1-2 NA TRBV19 TRBD1 CASSIDLDRANLYGHTF TGTGCCAGTAGTATAGATCTGGACAGGGCAAACCTCTATGGCCACACCTTC
TRBJ2-3 many TRBV5-4 NA CASSGRGRVADTQYF TGTGCCAGCAGCGGACGGGGCAGGGTGGCAGATACGCAGTATTTT
TRBJ1-4 many TRBV28 TRBD1 CASSLRQGTNEKLFF TGTGCCAGCAGTTTGAGACAGGGTACTAATGAAAAACTGTTTTTT
TRBJ2-7 many TRBV7-9 NA CASSFEGSYEQYF TGTGCCAGCAGCTTCGAGGGATCCTACGAGCAGTACTTC
TRBJ2-5 NA TRBV12-5 TRBD1 CASGLPPDRGLGETQYF TGTGCTAGTGGTTTGCCGCCGGACAGGGGGCTTGGAGAGACCCAGTACTTC
TRBJ1-2 few TRBV28 TRBD1 CASSTTGEGANYGYTF TGTGCCAGCAGTACTACAGGGGAGGGAGCTAACTATGGCTACACCTTC
TRBJ2-2 many TRBV19 TRBD1 CASNPLDRVGGELFF TGTGCCAGTAACCCCCTCGACAGGGTTGGCGGGGAGCTGTTTTTT
TRBJ2-7 many TRBV19 TRBD2 CASSIGSGSSYEQYF TGTGCCAGTAGTATAGGTAGCGGGAGCTCCTACGAGCAGTACTTC
TRBJ2-7 many TRBV28 NA CASSFRGGSRYEQYF TGTGCCAGCAGTTTCAGGGGCGGCAGCCGCTACGAGCAGTACTTC
TRBJ2-1 NA TRBV3-1 NA CASSQDIGLGNEQFF TGTGCCAGCAGCCAAGATATCGGACTGGGCAATGAGCAGTTCTTC
TRBJ1-3 NA TRBV12-3/TRBV12-4 NA CASSSGTFSGNTIYF TGTGCCAGCAGTTCCGGGACGTTCTCTGGAAACACCATATATTTT
TRBJ2-2 many TRBV6-4 NA CASSASNTGELFF TGTGCCAGCAGTGCCTCGAACACCGGGGAGCTGTTTTTT
TRBJ2-4 NA TRBV3-1 NA CASSRFRDFKNIQYF TGTGCCAGCAGCCGCTTCCGGGATTTCAAAAACATTCAGTACTTC
TRBJ1-5 NA TRBV12-3/TRBV12-4 NA CASRGSGHNQPQHF TGTGCCAGCAGGGGCTCCGGACACAATCAGCCCCAGCATTTT
TRBJ2-7 many TRBV5-6 TRBD1 CASSPGTGLHEQYF TGTGCCAGCTCTCCTGGGACAGGGTTGCACGAGCAGTACTTC
TRBJ1-4 many TRBV5-1 TRBD1 CASRLGQGEKLFF TGCGCCAGCAGACTTGGACAGGGGGAAAAACTGTTTTTT
TRBJ1-2 many TRBV20-1 NA CSARGVTGNGYTF TGCAGTGCTAGAGGGGTCACAGGGAACGGCTACACCTTC
TRBJ2-7 many TRBV20-1 NA CSASRHEQYF TGCAGTGCTAGTAGACACGAGCAGTACTTC
TRBJ2-3 many TRBV24-1 TRBD1 CATSERRQGSVDTQYF TGTGCCACCAGTGAAAGGAGACAGGGTTCGGTAGATACGCAGTATTTT
TRBJ2-1 NA TRBV18 TRBD2 CASSPQAAGAYNEQFF TGTGCCAGCTCACCACAAGCTGCGGGGGCCTACAATGAGCAGTTCTTC
TRBJ2-7 many TRBV7-9 TRBD2 CASSLAGSGRSSYEQYF TGTGCCAGCAGCTTAGCGGGTAGCGGGAGGAGCTCCTACGAGCAGTACTTC
TRBJ2-3 many TRBV12-3/TRBV12-4 NA CASSGGRADTQYF TGTGCCAGCAGTGGGGGAAGGGCAGATACGCAGTATTTT
TRBJ2-1 once TRBV18 NA CASSPPGVSYNEQFF TGTGCCAGCTCACCACCCGGGGTCTCCTACAATGAGCAGTTCTTC
TRBJ2-3 many TRBV12-3/TRBV12-4 TRBD2 CASSLTSGRLDTQYF TGTGCCAGCAGTTTGACTAGCGGGAGGCTAGATACGCAGTATTTT
TRBJ2-7 many TRBV6-6 NA CASTSRYEQYF TGTGCCAGCACATCGCGCTACGAGCAGTACTTC